A selection of T cell receptor beta chains follows, all from one sample in a study of blood T cell repertoires in COVID-19. The repertoire was sequenced with immunoSEQ multiplex PCR; TCRdb's copy has only in-frame clones and lacks some. The sample yields about 400,000 clones, around 87% seen once. Material: peripheral blood. These receptors came from a human donor in a cohort sampled during active COVID-19. Each CDR3 is given with its conserved first and last residue. The D gene is left open where the match is weak. The size field is filled for only some rows; it gives once, few, many or a size class.

abundance	v_gene	j_gene	d_gene	CDR3nt	CDR3aa
.	TRBV29-1	TRBJ1-1	TRBD1	TGCAGCGTTGAACGGGACAGGGAAGTGAACACTGAAGCTTTCTTT	CSVERDREVNTEAFF
.	TRBV11-1	TRBJ2-3	TRBD2	TGTGCCAGCAGCCCTCGGACTAGCGGGGGGGCAGATACGCAGTATTTT	CASSPRTSGGADTQYF
.	TRBV9	TRBJ2-1	.	TGTGCCAGCAGCGTAGGGCAGGCCCTCAATGAGCAGTTCTTC	CASSVGQALNEQFF
.	TRBV3-1/TRBV3-2	TRBJ2-1	TRBD2	TGTGCCAGCAGCCTTAGCGGGAGTTCCTACAATGAGCAGTTCTTC	CASSLSGSSYNEQFF
.	TRBV5-4	TRBJ1-3	TRBD1	TGTGCCAGCAGCTTGGAAGGGACAGGGTTATCTGGAAACACCATATATTTT	CASSLEGTGLSGNTIYF
.	TRBV6-5	TRBJ1-2	.	TGTGCCAGCAGTCTCTCGCAGGGCCCGTCATATGGCTACACCTTC	CASSLSQGPSYGYTF
.	TRBV4-1	TRBJ1-1	.	TGCGCCAGCAGCCAACAGGGGAGGGACACTGAAGCTTTCTTT	CASSQQGRDTEAFF
once	TRBV27	TRBJ2-7	.	TGTGCCAGCAGCCAATGGTGGGGCCGCTCCAGCTACGAGCAGTACTTC	CASSQWWGRSSYEQYF
.	TRBV5-8	TRBJ1-2	.	TGTGCCAGCAGCTACTCTCGAACAGGGATCAGTGGCTACACCTTC	CASSYSRTGISGYTF
.	TRBV5-5	TRBJ2-7	TRBD1	TGTGCCAGCAGCTATCGCAGGGGGAAGGCATACGAGCAGTACTTC	CASSYRRGKAYEQYF
.	TRBV3-1/TRBV3-2	TRBJ2-7	.	TGTGCCAGCAGCCAAGGGGTGACAGCCTACGAGCAGTACTTC	CASSQGVTAYEQYF
.	TRBV19	TRBJ2-7	TRBD2	TGTGCCAGTAGTTGGACTAGCGGGACGACCTACGAGCAGTACTTC	CASSWTSGTTYEQYF
.	TRBV6-5	TRBJ1-6	.	TGTGCCAGCAGTTACCCGGATAATTCACCCCTCCACTTT	CASSYPDNSPLHF
once	TRBV2	TRBJ2-7	TRBD2	TGTGCCAGCAGTGTGGAGCGGGAGGTCTACGAGCAGTACTTC	CASSVEREVYEQYF
.	TRBV19	TRBJ2-1	TRBD2	TGTGCCAGTAATCCGACTAGCGGGAGGGCCGAACAGTTCTTC	CASNPTSGRAEQFF
.	TRBV30	TRBJ1-1	TRBD1	TGTGCCTGGAGTAACACCGGGACAGGACACATGAACACTGAAGCTTTCTTT	CAWSNTGTGHMNTEAFF
.	TRBV2	TRBJ2-1	TRBD2	TGTGCCAGCAGGCGACTAGCGGGGGGCCCAGCGAATGAGCAGTTCTTC	CASRRLAGGPANEQFF
.	TRBV7-9	TRBJ1-2	TRBD1	TGTGCCAGCAGCCCCCCATTAGGACAGGGAGTTGGCTACACCTTC	CASSPPLGQGVGYTF
.	TRBV7-8	TRBJ2-5	TRBD2	TGTGCCAGCAGCTCAGGACTAGCGGGAGTTGTGGAGACCCAGTACTTC	CASSSGLAGVVETQYF
.	TRBV9	TRBJ1-2	TRBD1	TGTGCCAGCAGCCCTCGGGACAGACTAAACTATGGCTACACCTTC	CASSPRDRLNYGYTF
.	TRBV10-2	TRBJ1-2	.	TGCGCCAGCAGTGAGTCAGGGGTTAGCTATGGCTACACCTTC	CASSESGVSYGYTF
.	TRBV19	TRBJ2-1	TRBD2	TGTGCCAGTAGAACTAGCGGGGGAGGTGAGCAGTTCTTC	CASRTSGGGEQFF
.	TRBV10-1	TRBJ2-3	.	TGCGCCAGCAGTAGAAACAGGGTGACAGATACGCAGTATTTT	CASSRNRVTDTQYF
.	TRBV4-1	TRBJ1-1	.	TGCGCCAGCAGCCAAGATCTGGAGGCGTTGAACACTGAAGCTTTCTTT	CASSQDLEALNTEAFF
.	TRBV7-9	TRBJ1-1	.	TGTGCCAGCAGCCGGACAGTCGGTGAGAACACTGAAGCTTTCTTT	CASSRTVGENTEAFF
.	TRBV9	TRBJ1-6	.	TGTGCCAGCAGCCCTACGGGGTCGGAGAAAAATTCACCCCTCCACTTT	CASSPTGSEKNSPLHF
.	TRBV2	TRBJ1-5	.	TGTGCCAGCAGTGAAAACACAGTCAATATGCCCCAGCATTTT	CASSENTVNMPQHF
.	TRBV7-9	TRBJ2-1	.	TGTGCCAGCAGCCTCTATAGAGGTAGGGGGAACAATGAGCAGTTCTTC	CASSLYRGRGNNEQFF
.	TRBV9	TRBJ2-3	.	TGTGCCAGCAGCCCCCCGGCGGGGAACACAGATACGCAGTATTTT	CASSPPAGNTDTQYF
.	TRBV5-1	TRBJ2-3	TRBD1	TGCGCCAGCAGTTTATGGGGGACAGGGGTAGAAGATACGCAGTATTTT	CASSLWGTGVEDTQYF
.	TRBV21-1	TRBJ2-7	.	TGTGCCAGCAGCGGTCCGGGGGGGAAGCGGGAGCAGTACTTC	CASSGPGGKREQYF
once	TRBV2	TRBJ1-1	TRBD1	TGTGCCAGCTTACCCTTAAACAGGGGACGAGACACTGAAGCTTTCTTT	CASLPLNRGRDTEAFF
.	TRBV29-1	TRBJ1-1	TRBD1	TGCAGCGTAGGAGACAGGGGTGAAGCTTTCTTT	CSVGDRGEAFF
many	TRBV30	TRBJ2-5	TRBD1	TGTGCCTGGAGTGGACAGGGTTTTAAGACCCAGTACTTC	CAWSGQGFKTQYF
.	TRBV6-1	TRBJ2-1	.	TGTGCCAGCAGTGAAGGCCGACTGCCTTCGAGCAATGAGCAGTTCTTC	CASSEGRLPSSNEQFF
.	TRBV19	TRBJ1-2	TRBD1	TGTGCCAGTAGCAAGGGGACAGGGGATGGCTACACCTTC	CASSKGTGDGYTF
.	TRBV30	TRBJ2-1	.	TGTGCCTGGAGTGTACAGGTGGGGGGACCACAGTCGGATGAGCAGTTCTTC	CAWSVQVGGPQSDEQFF
.	TRBV6-5	TRBJ2-3	.	TGTGCCAGCACCCGCGCTTATGCAGATACGCAGTATTTT	CASTRAYADTQYF
.	TRBV5-4	TRBJ2-7	TRBD2	TGTGCCAGCAGCACGGGACTAGCGGGGGGTCGGTACTTC	CASSTGLAGGRYF
.	TRBV19	TRBJ1-1	.	TGTGCCAGTAGTGTCCGACAAGGCACTGAAGCTTTCTTT	CASSVRQGTEAFF
.	TRBV6-1	TRBJ1-3	.	TGTGCCAGCAGTGAAGACAGGAGCTCTGGAAACACCATATATTTT	CASSEDRSSGNTIYF
.	TRBV5-4	TRBJ2-1	.	TGTGCCAGCAGCTCAAGACTGGGGAGCTCCTACAATGAGCAGTTCTTC	CASSSRLGSSYNEQFF
.	TRBV7-9	TRBJ1-6	.	TGTGCCAGCAGCTTAGGGGCGCAATTGAACCTCCACTTT	CASSLGAQLNLHF
.	TRBV7-9	TRBJ2-1	.	TGTGCCAGCAGTTTCCCGACGGGTCCTCTTCGTCGGGAGCAGTTCTTC	CASSFPTGPLRREQFF
once	TRBV5-1	TRBJ1-3	TRBD1	TGCGCCAGCAGCTTGTCAACAGGGGGCCTTGCTGGAAACACCATATATTTT	CASSLSTGGLAGNTIYF
.	TRBV7-6	TRBJ1-1	TRBD1	TGTGCCAGCAGCTTACTACAGGGGTCGAACACTGAAGCTTTCTTT	CASSLLQGSNTEAFF
.	TRBV5-4	TRBJ2-7	.	TGTGCCAGCAGCCCTGCCTCCCCGGCAGGGGGGTACGAGCAGTACTTC	CASSPASPAGGYEQYF
.	TRBV3-1/TRBV3-2	TRBJ2-5	TRBD2	TGTGCCAGCAGCCAAGATGCCCCAGGACTAGCGGGGAAAGAGACCCAGTACTTC	CASSQDAPGLAGKETQYF